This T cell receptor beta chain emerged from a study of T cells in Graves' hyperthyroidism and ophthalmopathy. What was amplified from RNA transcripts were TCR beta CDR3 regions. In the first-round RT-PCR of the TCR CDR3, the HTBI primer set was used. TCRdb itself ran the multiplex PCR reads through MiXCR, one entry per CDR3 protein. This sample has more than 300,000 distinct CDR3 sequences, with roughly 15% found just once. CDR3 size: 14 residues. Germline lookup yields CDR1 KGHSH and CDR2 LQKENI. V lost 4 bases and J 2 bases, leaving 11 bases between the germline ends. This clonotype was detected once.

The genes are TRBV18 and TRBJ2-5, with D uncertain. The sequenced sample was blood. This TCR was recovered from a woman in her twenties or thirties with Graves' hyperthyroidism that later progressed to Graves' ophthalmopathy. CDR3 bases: TGTGCCAGCTCACGTGTTGTCTGGCAAGAGACCCAGTACTTC. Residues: CASSRVVWQETQYF.